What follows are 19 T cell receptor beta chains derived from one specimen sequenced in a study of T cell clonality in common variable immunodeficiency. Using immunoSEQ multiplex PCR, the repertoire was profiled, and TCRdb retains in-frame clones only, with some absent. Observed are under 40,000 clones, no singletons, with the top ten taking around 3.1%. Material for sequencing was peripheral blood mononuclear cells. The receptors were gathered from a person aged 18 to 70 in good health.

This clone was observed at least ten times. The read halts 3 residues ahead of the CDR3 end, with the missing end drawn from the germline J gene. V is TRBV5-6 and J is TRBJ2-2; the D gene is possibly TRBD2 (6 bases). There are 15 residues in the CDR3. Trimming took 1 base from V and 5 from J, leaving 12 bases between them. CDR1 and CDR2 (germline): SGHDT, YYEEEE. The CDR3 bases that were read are TGTGCCAGCAGCTTGATGGGGGGAGGTACCGGGGAG. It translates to CASSLMGGGTGE. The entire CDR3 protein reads CASSLMGGGTGELFF.

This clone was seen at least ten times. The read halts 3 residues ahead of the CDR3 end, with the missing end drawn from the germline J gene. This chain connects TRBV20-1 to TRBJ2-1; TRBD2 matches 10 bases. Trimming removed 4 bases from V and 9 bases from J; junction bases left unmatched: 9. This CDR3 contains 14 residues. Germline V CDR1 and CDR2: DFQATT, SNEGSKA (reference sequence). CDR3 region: CSATSAGGPSEQFF. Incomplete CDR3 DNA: TGCAGTGCTACCTCAGCGGGAGGGCCAAGTGAG.

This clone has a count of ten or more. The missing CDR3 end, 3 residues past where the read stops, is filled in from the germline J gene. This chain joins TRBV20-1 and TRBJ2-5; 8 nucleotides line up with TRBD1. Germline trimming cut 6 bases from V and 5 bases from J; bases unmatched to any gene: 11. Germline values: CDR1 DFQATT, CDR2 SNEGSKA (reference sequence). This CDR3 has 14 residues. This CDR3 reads CSALLTGGQETQYF. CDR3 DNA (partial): TGCAGTGCACTCCTAACAGGGGGTCAGGAGACC.

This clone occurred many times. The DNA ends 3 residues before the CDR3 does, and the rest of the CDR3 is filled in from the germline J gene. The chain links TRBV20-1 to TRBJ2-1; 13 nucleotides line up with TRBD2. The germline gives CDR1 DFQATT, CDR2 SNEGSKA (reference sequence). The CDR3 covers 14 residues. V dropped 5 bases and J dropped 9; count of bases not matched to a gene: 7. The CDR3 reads CSAPLAGGRREQFF. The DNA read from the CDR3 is TGCAGTGCTCCACTAGCGGGAGGGAGACGTGAG.

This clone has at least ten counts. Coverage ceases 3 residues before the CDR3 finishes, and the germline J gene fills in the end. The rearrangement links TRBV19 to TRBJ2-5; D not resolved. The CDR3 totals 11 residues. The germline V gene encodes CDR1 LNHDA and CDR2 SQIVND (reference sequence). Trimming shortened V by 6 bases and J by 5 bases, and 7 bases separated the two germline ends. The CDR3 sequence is CASSLRETQYF. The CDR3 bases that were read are TGTGCCAGTAGCCTGAGGGAGACC.

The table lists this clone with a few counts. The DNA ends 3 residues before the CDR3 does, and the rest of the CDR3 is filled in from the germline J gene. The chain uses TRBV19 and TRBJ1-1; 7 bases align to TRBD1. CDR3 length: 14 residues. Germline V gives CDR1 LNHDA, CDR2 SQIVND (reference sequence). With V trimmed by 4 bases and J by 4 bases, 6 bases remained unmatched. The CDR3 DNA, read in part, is TGTGCCAGTAGTACGCACAGGGGAGGCACTGAA. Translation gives CASSTHRGGTE. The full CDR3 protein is CASSTHRGGTEAFF.

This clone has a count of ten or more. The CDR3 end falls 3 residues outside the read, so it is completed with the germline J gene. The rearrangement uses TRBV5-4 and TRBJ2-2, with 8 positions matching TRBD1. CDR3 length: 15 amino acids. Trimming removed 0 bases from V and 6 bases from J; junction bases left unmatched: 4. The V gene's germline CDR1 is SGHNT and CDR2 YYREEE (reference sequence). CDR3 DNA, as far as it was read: TGTGCCAGCAGCTTGGGACAGGGGAATGCCGGGGAG. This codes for CASSLGQGNAGE. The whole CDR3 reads CASSLGQGNAGELFF.

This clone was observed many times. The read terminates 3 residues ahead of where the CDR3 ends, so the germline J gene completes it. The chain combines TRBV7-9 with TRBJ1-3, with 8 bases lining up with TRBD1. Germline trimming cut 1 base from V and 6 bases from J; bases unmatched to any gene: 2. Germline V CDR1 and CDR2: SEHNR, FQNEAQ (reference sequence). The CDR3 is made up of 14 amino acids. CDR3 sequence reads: CASSLGQGKNTIYF. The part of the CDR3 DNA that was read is TGTGCCAGCAGCTTAGGACAGGGGAAAAACACC.

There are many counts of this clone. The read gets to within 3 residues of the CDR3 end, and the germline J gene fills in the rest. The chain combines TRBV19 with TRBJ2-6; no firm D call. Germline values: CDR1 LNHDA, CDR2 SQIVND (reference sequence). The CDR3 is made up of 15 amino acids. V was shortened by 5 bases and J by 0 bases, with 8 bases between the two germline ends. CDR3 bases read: TGTGCCAGTAGTGTCCAAAACTCTGGGGCCAACGTC. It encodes CASSVQNSGANV. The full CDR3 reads CASSVQNSGANVLTF. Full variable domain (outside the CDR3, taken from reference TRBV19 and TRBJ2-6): DGGITQSPKYLFRKEGQNVTLSCEQNLNHDAMYWYRQDPGQGLRLIYYSQIVNDFQKGDIAEGYSVSREKKESFPLTVTSAQKNPTAFYLCASSVQNSGANVLTFGAGSRLTVL.

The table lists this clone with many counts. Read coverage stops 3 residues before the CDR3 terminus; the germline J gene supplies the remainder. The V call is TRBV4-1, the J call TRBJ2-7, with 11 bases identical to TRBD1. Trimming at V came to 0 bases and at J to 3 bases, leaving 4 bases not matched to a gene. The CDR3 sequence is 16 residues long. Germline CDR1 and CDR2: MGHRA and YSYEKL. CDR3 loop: CASSQEDGTGGYEQYF. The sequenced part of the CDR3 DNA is TGCGCCAGCAGCCAAGAGGATGGGACAGGGGGCTACGAG.

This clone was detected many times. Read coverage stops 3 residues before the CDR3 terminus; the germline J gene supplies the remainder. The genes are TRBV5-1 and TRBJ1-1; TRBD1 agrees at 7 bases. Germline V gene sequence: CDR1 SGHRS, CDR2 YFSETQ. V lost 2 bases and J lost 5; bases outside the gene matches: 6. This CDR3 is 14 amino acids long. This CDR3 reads CASSLGQVGTEAFF. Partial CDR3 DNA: TGCGCCAGCAGCTTAGGACAGGTGGGTACTGAA. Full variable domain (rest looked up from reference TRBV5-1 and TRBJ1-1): KAGVTQTPRYLIKTRGQQVTLSCSPISGHRSVSWYQQTPGQGLQFLFEYFSETQRNKGNFPGRFSGRQFSNSRSEMNVSTLELGDSALYLCASSLGQVGTEAFFGQGTRLTVV.

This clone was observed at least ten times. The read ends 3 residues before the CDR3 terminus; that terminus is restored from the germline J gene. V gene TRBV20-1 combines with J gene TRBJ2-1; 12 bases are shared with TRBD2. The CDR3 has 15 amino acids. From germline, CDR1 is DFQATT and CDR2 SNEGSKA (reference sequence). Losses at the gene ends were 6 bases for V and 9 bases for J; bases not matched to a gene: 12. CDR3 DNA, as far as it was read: TGCAGTGCCATAAGGACTAGCGGGAACGGTATTGAG. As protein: CSAIRTSGNGIE. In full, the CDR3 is CSAIRTSGNGIEQFF.

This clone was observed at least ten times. Here the CDR3 reads CASSIGAGRTGELFF. The CDR3 bases that were read are TGTGCCAGTAGTATTGGGGCAGGGAGGACCGGGGAG. J is TRBJ2-2 and V is TRBV19, with D maybe TRBD2 (6 bases). The read ends 3 residues before the CDR3 terminus; that terminus is restored from the germline J gene. CDR3 length: 15 amino acids. Trimming removed 3 bases from V and 5 bases from J, with 13 bases in between. Germline V CDR1 and CDR2: LNHDA, SQIVND (reference sequence).

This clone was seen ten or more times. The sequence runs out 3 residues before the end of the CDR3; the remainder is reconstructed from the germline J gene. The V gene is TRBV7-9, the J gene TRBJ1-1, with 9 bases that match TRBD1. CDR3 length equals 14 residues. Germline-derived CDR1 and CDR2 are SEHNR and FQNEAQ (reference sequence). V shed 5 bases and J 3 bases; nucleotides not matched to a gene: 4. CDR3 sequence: CASSVRDRDTEAFF. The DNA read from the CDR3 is TGTGCCAGCAGCGTCCGGGACAGGGACACTGAA.

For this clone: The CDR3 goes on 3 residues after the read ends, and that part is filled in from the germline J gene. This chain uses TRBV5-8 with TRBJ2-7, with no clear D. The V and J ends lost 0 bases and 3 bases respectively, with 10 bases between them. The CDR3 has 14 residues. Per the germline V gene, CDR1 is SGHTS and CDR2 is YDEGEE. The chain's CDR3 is CASSLDGQGYEQYF. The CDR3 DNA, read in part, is TGTGCCAGCAGCTTGGATGGGCAAGGCTACGAG.

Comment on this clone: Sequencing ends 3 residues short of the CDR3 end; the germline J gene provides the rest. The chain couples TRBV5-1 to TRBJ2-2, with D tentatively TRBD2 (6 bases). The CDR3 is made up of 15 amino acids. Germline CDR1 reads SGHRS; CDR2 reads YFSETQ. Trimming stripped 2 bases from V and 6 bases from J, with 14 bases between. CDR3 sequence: CASSLSGPVSGELFF. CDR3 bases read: TGCGCCAGCAGCTTAAGCGGGCCTGTCTCCGGGGAG.

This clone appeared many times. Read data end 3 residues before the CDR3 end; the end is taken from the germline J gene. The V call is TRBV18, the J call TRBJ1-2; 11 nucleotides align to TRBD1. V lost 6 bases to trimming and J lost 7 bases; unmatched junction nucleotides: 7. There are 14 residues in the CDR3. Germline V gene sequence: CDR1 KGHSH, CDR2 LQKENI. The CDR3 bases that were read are TGTGCCAGCTCTCTGGGACAGGGGGATTCTGGC. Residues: CASSLGQGDSG. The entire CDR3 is CASSLGQGDSGYTF.

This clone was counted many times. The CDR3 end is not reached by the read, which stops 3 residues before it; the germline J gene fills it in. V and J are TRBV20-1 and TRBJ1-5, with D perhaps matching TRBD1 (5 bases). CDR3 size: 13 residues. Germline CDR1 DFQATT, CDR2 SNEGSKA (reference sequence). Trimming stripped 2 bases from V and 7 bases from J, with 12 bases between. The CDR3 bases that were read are TGCAGTGCTAGAACGGGACTTAGCCAGCCC. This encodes CSARTGLSQP. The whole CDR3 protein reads CSARTGLSQPQHF.

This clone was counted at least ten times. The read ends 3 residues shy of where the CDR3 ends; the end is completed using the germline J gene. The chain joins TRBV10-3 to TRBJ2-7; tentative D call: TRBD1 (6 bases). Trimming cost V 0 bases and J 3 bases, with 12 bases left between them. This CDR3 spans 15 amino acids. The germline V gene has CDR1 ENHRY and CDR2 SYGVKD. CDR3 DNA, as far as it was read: TGTGCCATCAGTGAGTCGGGTACAGGGTTCTACGAG. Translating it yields CAISESGTGFYE. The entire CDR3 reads CAISESGTGFYEQYF.